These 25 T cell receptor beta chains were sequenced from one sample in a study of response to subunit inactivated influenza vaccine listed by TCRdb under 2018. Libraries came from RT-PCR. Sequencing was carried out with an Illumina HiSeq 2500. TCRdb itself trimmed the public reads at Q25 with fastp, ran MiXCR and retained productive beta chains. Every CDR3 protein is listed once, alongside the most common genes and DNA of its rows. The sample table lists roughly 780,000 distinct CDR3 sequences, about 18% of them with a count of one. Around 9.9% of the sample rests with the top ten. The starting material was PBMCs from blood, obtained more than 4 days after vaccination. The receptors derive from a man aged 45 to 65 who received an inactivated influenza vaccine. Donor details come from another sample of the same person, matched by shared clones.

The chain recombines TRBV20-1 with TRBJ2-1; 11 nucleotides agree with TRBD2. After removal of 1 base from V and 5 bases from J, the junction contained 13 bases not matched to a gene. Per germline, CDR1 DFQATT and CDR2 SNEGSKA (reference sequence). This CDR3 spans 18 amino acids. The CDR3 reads CSARVTSGSSQGNNEQFF. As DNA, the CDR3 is TGCAGTGCTAGAGTCACTAGCGGGAGTTCTCAGGGTAACAATGAGCAGTTCTTC.

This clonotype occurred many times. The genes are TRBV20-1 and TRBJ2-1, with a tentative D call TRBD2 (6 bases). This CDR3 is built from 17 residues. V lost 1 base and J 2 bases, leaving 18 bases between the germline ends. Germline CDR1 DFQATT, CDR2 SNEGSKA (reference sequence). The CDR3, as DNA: TGCAGTGCTAGAGGCGTAGCGGCCTTAAAAACCTACAATGAGCAGTTCTTC. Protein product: CSARGVAALKTYNEQFF.

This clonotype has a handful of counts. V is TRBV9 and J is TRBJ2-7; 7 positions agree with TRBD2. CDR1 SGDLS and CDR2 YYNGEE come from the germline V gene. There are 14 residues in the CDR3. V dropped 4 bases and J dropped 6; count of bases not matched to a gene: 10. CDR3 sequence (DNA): TGTGCCAGCAGCCCCAAGGGTGGGAGGGTCGAGCAGTACTTC. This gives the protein CASSPKGGRVEQYF.

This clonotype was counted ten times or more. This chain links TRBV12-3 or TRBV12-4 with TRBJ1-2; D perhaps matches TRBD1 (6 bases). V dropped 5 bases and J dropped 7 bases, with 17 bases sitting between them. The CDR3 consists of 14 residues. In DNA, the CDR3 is TGTGCCAGCAGTCATGCAGGGGCGATGTCTGGCTACACCTTC. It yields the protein CASSHAGAMSGYTF.

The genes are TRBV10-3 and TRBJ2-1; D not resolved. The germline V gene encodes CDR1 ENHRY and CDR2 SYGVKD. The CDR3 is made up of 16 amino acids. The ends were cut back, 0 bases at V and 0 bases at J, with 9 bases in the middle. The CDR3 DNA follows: TGTGCCATCAGTGAGTCGACGCGAAGCTCCTACAATGAGCAGTTCTTC. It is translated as CAISESTRSSYNEQFF.

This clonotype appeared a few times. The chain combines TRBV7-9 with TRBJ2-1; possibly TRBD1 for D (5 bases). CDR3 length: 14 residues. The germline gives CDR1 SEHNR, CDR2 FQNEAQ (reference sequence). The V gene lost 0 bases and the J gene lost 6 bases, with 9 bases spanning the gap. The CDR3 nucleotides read TGTGCCAGCAGCTTAGCGGGGCGGATCAATGAGCAGTTCTTC. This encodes CASSLAGRINEQFF.

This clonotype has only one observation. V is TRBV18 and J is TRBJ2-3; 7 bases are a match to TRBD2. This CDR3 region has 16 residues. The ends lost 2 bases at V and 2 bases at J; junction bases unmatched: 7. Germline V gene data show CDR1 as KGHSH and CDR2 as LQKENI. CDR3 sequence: CASSPGSSGTTDTQYF. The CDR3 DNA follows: TGTGCCAGCTCACCAGGGTCTAGCGGAACCACAGATACGCAGTATTTT.

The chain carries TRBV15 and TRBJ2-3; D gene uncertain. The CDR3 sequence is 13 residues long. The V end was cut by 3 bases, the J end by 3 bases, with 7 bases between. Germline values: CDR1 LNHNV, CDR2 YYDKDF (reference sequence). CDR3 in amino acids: CATSSLRTDTQYF. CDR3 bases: TGTGCCACCAGCAGTCTCCGAACAGATACGCAGTATTTT.

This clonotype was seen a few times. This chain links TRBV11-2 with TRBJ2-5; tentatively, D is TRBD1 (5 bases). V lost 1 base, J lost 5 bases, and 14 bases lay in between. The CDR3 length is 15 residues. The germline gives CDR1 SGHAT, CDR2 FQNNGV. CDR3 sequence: CASSLGTRVRETQYF. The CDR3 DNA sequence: TGTGCCAGCAGCTTAGGGACCAGGGTTAGGGAGACCCAGTACTTC. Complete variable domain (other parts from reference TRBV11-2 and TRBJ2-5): EAGVAQSPRYKIIEKRQSVAFWCNPISGHATLYWYQQILGQGPKLLIQFQNNGVVDDSQLPKDRFSAERLKGVDSTLKIQPAKLEDSAVYLCASSLGTRVRETQYFGPGTRLLVL.

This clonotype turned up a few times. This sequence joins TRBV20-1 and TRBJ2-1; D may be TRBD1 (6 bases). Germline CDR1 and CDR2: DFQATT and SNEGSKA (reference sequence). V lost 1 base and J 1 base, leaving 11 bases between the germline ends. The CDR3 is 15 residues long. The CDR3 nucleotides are TGCAGTGCTAGAGCAACAGGGAGATCCTACAATGAGCAGTTCTTC. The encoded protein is CSARATGRSYNEQFF.

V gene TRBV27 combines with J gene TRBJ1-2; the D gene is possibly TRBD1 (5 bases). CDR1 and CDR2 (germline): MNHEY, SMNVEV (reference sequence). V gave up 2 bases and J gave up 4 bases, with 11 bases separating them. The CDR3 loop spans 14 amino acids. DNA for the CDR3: TGTGCCAGCAGTTTAAAGGGGCTAGGCTATGGCTACACCTTC. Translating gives CASSLKGLGYGYTF.

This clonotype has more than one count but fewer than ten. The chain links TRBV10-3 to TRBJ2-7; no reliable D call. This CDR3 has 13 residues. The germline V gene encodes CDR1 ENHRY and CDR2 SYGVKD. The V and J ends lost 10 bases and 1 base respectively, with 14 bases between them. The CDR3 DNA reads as TGTGCCACCTCCGATTGGGAATCCTACGAGCAGTACTTC. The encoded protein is CATSDWESYEQYF.

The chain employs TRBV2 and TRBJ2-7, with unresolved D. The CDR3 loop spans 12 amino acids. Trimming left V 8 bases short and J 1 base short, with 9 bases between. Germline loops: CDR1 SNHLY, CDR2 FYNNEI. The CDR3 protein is CASGVGSYEQYF. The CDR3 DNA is TGTGCCAGCGGAGTAGGTTCCTACGAGCAGTACTTC.

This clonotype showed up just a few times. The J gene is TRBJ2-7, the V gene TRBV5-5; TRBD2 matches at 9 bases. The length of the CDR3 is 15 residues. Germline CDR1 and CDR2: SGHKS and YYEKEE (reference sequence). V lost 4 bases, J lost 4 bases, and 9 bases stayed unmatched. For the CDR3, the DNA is TGTGCCAGCAGCCCGGAGGTGGCGGGGGGGTACGAGCAGTACTTC. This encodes CASSPEVAGGYEQYF.

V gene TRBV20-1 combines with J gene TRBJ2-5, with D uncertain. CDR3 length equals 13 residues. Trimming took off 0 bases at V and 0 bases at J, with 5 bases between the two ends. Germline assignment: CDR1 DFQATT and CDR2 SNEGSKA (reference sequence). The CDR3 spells CSARDVYQETQYF. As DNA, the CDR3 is TGCAGTGCTAGAGACGTGTACCAAGAGACCCAGTACTTC.

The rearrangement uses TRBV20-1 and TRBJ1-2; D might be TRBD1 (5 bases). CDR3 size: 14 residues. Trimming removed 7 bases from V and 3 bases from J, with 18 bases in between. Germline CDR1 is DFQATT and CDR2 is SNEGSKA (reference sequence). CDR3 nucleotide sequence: TGCAGTGGTATTCCGGACAAGGCCTACTATGGCTACACCTTC. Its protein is CSGIPDKAYYGYTF.

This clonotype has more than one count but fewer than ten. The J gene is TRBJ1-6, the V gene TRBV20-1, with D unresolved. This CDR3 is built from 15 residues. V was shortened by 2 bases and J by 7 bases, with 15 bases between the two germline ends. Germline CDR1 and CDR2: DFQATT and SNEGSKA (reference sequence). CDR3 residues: CSARSRVGGNSPLHF. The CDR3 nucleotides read TGCAGTGCTAGATCTCGGGTTGGAGGCAATTCACCCCTCCACTTT.

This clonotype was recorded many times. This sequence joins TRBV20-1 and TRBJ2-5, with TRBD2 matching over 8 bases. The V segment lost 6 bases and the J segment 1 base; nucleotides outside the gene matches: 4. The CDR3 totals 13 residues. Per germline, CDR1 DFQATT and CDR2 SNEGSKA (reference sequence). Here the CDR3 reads CSAIGTSQETQYF. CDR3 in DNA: TGCAGTGCAATTGGGACTAGCCAAGAGACCCAGTACTTC.

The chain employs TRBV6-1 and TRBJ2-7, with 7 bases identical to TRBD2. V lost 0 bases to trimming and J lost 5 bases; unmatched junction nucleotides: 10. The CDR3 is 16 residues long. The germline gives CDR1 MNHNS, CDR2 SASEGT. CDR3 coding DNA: TGTGCCAGCAGTGAAGCGCGGTATGGGAGGGACCACGAGCAGTACTTC. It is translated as CASSEARYGRDHEQYF.

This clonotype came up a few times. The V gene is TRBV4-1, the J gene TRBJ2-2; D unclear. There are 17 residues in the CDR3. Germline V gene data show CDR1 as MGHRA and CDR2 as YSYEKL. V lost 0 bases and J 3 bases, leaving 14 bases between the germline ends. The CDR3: CASSQDRQRRYTGELFF. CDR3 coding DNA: TGCGCCAGCAGCCAAGACCGTCAGAGGAGATACACCGGGGAGCTGTTTTTT.

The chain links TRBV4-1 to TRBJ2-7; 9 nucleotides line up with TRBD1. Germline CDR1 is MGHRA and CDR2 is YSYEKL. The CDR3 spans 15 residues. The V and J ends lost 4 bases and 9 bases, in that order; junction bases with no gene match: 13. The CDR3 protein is CASSPVPGQGLMQYF. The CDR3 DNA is TGCGCCAGCAGCCCTGTCCCGGGACAGGGACTAATGCAGTACTTC.

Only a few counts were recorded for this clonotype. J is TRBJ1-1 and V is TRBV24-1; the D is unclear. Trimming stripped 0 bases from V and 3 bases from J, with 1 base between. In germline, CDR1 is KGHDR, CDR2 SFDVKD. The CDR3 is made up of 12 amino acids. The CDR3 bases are TGTGCCACCAGTGATTTGGACACTGAAGCTTTCTTT. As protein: CATSDLDTEAFF.

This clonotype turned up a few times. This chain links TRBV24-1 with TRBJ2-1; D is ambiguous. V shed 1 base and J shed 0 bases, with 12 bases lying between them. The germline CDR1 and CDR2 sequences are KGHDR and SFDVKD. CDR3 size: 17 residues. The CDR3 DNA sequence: TGTGCCACCAGTGATTTTGCAGGCCCGAGCTCCTACAATGAGCAGTTCTTC. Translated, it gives CATSDFAGPSSYNEQFF.

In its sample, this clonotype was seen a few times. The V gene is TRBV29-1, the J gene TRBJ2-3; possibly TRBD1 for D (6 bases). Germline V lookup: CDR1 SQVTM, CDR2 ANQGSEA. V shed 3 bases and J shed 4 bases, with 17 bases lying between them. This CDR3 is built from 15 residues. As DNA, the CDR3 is TGCAGCGTTGAGGGGAAGGGGACAATCCCAGATACGCAGTATTTT. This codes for CSVEGKGTIPDTQYF.

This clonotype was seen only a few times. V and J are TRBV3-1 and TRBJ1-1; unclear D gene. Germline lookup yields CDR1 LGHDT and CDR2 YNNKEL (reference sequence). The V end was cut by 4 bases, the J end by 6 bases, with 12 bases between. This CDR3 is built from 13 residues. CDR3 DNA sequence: TGTGCCAGCAGCCCCCTTGATAACGCTGAAGCTTTCTTT. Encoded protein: CASSPLDNAEAFF.